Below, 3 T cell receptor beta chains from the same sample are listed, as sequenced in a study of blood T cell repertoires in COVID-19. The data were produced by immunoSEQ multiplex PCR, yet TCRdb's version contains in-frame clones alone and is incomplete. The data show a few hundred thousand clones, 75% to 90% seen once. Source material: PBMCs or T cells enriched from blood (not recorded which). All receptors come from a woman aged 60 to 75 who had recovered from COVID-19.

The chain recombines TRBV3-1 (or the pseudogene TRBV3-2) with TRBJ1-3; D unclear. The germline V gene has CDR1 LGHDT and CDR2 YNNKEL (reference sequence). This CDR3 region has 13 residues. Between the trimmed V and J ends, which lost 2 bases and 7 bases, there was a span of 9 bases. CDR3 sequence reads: CASSQSLSNTIYF. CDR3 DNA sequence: TGTGCCAGCAGCCAAAGTCTTAGTAACACCATATATTTT.

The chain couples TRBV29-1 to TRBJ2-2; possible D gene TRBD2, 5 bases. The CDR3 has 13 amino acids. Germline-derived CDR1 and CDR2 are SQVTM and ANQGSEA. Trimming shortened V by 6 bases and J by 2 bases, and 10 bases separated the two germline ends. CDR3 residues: CSVAADNTGELFF. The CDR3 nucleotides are TGCAGCGTCGCAGCGGACAACACCGGGGAGCTGTTTTTT.

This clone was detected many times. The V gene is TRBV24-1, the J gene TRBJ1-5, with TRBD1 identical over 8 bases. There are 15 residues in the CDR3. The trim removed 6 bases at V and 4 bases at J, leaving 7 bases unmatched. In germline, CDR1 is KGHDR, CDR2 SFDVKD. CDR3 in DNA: TGTGCCACCAGTACGACAGGGGCTCCTAATCAGCCCCAGCATTTT. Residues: CATSTTGAPNQPQHF.